Given below is one T cell receptor beta chain in context. The PCR had 60 Vbeta and 13 Jbeta primers. Here immunoSEQ multiplex PCR was the method, and the copy in TCRdb shows in-frame clones only, minus some. The table lists roughly 100,000 clones, 84% of them singletons, with roughly 5.3% in the top ten. The record originates from a study of cytomegalovirus exposure and HLA in healthy donors. The source of this sequence is a woman between 18 and 30 years old in good health and CMV-seropositive. Sample: PBMCs.

The CDR3 sequence is CASSFNPRSYNEQFF. The CDR3 coding sequence is TGTGCCAGCAGTTTCAACCCGCGCTCCTACAATGAGCAGTTCTTC. The rearrangement joins TRBV28 to TRBJ2-1, with no clear D. The germline V gene has CDR1 MDHEN and CDR2 SYDVKM. This CDR3 contains 15 residues. V was pared by 3 bases and J by 0 bases, with 9 bases between.